This record covers a single T cell receptor (beta chain). Its antigen remains unidentified. From germline, CDR1 is KGHSH and CDR2 LQKENI. The CDR3 runs 15 residues. J lost 5 bases, V lost 4 bases, and 5 bases had no gene match. This sample was taken from a study of T cells after yellow fever vaccination. Whole-study findings and limits: Secondary responses were weaker yet peaked faster, day 5 versus 15.

Via MiXCR, TCRdb re-called the 5' RACE reads, giving one row per CDR3 protein. The table has 250,000 to 400,000 distinct CDR3 sequences, 4.1% seen once; the top ten hold around 25%. This sequence joins TRBV18 and TRBJ1-5; 10 positions match TRBD1. The sequencing used PBMCs, collected 5 days after the yellow fever booster vaccination. The receptor comes from a young man who received the YFV17D yellow fever vaccine. The CDR3 spells CASSLMDRGYQPQHF. CDR3 nucleotide sequence: TGTGCCAGCTCACTTATGGACAGGGGGTATCAGCCCCAGCATTTT. The entire variable domain, with the rest obtained from reference TRBV18 and TRBJ1-5, is as follows: NAGVMQNPRHLVRRRGQEARLRCSPMKGHSHVYWYRQLPEEGLKFMVYLQKENIIDESGMPKERFSAEFPKEGPSILRIQQVVRGDSAAYFCASSLMDRGYQPQHFGDGTRLSIL.